This passage covers 8 T cell receptor beta chains from one sample sequenced in a study of blood T cell repertoires in COVID-19. Clones were read by immunoSEQ multiplex PCR, and TCRdb kept only the in-frame ones, dropping some. The profile shows 140,000 to 150,000 clones, 80% to 90% of them singletons. The sample taken for sequencing was PBMCs or T cells enriched from blood (not recorded which). The receptors were gathered from a man aged 45-65 years who had recovered from COVID-19.

The chain joins TRBV18 to TRBJ2-3; 9 positions match TRBD2. V was clipped by 0 bases and J by 4 bases; unmatched bases: 5. CDR3 length: 16 residues. Germline assignment: CDR1 KGHSH and CDR2 LQKENI. CDR3 in amino acids: CASSPPGGGAADTQYF. The CDR3 DNA reads as TGTGCCAGCTCACCACCGGGCGGGGGGGCTGCAGATACGCAGTATTTT.

The V and J genes are TRBV9 and TRBJ2-5, with a weak D call TRBD2 (6 bases). Deletions cut 4 bases from V and 3 bases from J, with 13 bases between. The germline V gene encodes CDR1 SGDLS and CDR2 YYNGEE. The CDR3 extends over 14 amino acids. This CDR3 is CASSPGSRKETQYF. The CDR3 DNA sequence: TGTGCCAGCAGCCCCGGGAGTAGGAAAGAGACCCAGTACTTC. The complete variable domain, with remaining parts taken from reference TRBV9 and TRBJ2-5, reads DSGVTQTPKHLITATGQRVTLRCSPRSGDLSVYWYQQSLDQGLQFLIQYYNGEERAKGNILERFSAQQFPDLHSELNLSSLELGDSALYFCASSPGSRKETQYFGPGTRLLVL.

This clone was observed a handful of times. The CDR3 reads CATSHPGQGNGYTF. For the CDR3, the DNA is TGTGCCACCAGTCATCCCGGACAGGGGAATGGCTACACCTTC. The chain carries TRBV24-1 and TRBJ1-2, with TRBD1 matching over 9 bases. The germline V gene encodes CDR1 KGHDR and CDR2 SFDVKD. V was clipped by 6 bases and J by 6 bases; unmatched bases: 7. CDR3 length: 14 amino acids.

This clone was counted between two and nine times. The chain combines TRBV28 with TRBJ1-2; 7 bases are a match to TRBD1. Germline loops: CDR1 MDHEN, CDR2 SYDVKM. The CDR3 consists of 14 residues. V dropped 7 bases and J dropped 2; count of bases not matched to a gene: 7. The CDR3 spells CASTLTGQNYGYTF. CDR3 nucleotide sequence: TGTGCCAGCACCCTGACGGGACAGAACTATGGCTACACCTTC.

The CDR3 here is CASSKTGTGVGQPQHF. As DNA, the CDR3 is TGCGCCAGCAGTAAGACTGGGACAGGGGTAGGTCAGCCCCAGCATTTT. The V call is TRBV5-1, the J call TRBJ1-5; 10 bases line up with TRBD1. J lost 6 bases, V lost 5 bases, and 11 bases had no gene match. Germline-derived CDR1 and CDR2 are SGHRS and YFSETQ. This CDR3 contains 16 residues.

This sequence joins TRBV27 and TRBJ2-1; perhaps TRBD2 as D (5 bases). The V end was cut by 3 bases, the J end by 0 bases, with 15 bases between. The CDR3 is 17 amino acids. Germline V gene sequence: CDR1 MNHEY, CDR2 SMNVEV (reference sequence). CDR3 loop: CASSFLRGLSSYNEQFF. In nucleotides, the CDR3 is TGTGCCAGCAGTTTTCTTAGAGGGCTAAGCTCCTACAATGAGCAGTTCTTC.

This chain joins TRBV19 and TRBJ2-3; TRBD2 agrees at 7 bases. Trimming took 4 bases from V and 1 from J; bases not matched to a gene: 2. CDR3 length: 14 amino acids. Germline lookup yields CDR1 LNHDA and CDR2 SQIVND (reference sequence). The CDR3 is CASSTRGGTDTQYF. The CDR3 nucleotides read TGTGCCAGTAGTACACGGGGGGGCACAGATACGCAGTATTTT. Supplemented by reference TRBV19 and TRBJ2-3, the full variable domain reads DGGITQSPKYLFRKEGQNVTLSCEQNLNHDAMYWYRQDPGQGLRLIYYSQIVNDFQKGDIAEGYSVSREKKESFPLTVTSAQKNPTAFYLCASSTRGGTDTQYFGPGTRLTVL.

V is TRBV6-2 or TRBV6-3 and J is TRBJ1-1; D unclear. This CDR3 is built from 14 residues. Trimming stripped 0 bases from V and 6 bases from J, with 11 bases between. Germline CDR1 MNHEY, CDR2 SVGEGT. The CDR3 coding sequence is TGTGCCAGCAGTTACTCCCGGGTTGCCCCTGAAGCTTTCTTT. Amino acid sequence: CASSYSRVAPEAFF.